Following are 15 T cell receptor beta chains from one sample sequenced in a study of response to subunit inactivated influenza vaccine. TCRdb re-derived calls from the RT-PCR reads in MiXCR, one entry per CDR3 protein. The data contain some 640,000 distinct CDR3 sequences, around 13% of them singletons. This specimen was PBMCs from blood, taken approximately 15 days before vaccination. The receptors come from a man in his fifties or sixties who received an inactivated influenza vaccine.

This CDR3 is CASSLFPGLAGYNEQFF. The CDR3 DNA reads TGTGCCAGCAGCCTATTTCCGGGACTAGCGGGGTACAATGAGCAGTTCTTC. V usage is TRBV9 and J usage is TRBJ2-1, with 13 nucleotides matching TRBD2. The germline V gene has CDR1 SGDLS and CDR2 YYNGEE. Germline trimming cut 4 bases from V and 4 bases from J; bases unmatched to any gene: 8. The CDR3 is 17 amino acids.

This clonotype was picked up a small number of times. This sequence joins TRBV7-6 and TRBJ2-3; perhaps TRBD1 as D (5 bases). The CDR3 loop spans 17 amino acids. The V gene's germline CDR1 is SGHVS and CDR2 FNYEAQ. Trimming pared 1 base from V and 0 bases from J, leaving 14 bases between. For the CDR3, the DNA is TGTGCCAGCAGCTTAGTTCAGGGTGAGACTAGCACAGATACGCAGTATTTT. It specifies CASSLVQGETSTDTQYF.

This clonotype has more than one count but fewer than ten. CDR3 amino acids: CASKDGTSRTYEQYF. The CDR3, as DNA: TGTGCCAGCAAGGATGGGACTAGCCGGACTTACGAGCAGTACTTC. The V and J genes are TRBV28 and TRBJ2-7; 9 bases line up with TRBD2. Germline trimming cut 7 bases from V and 4 bases from J; bases unmatched to any gene: 11. The CDR3 is 15 amino acids. Germline CDR1 is MDHEN and CDR2 is SYDVKM.

This clonotype has only a few counts. The chain links TRBV27 to TRBJ1-2; TRBD1 aligns across 8 bases. V trimming: 4 bases; J trimming: 2 bases; junction bases outside the gene matches: 9. This CDR3 comprises 16 residues. CDR1 is MNHEY and CDR2 is SMNVEV in the germline V gene (reference sequence). CDR3 region: CASSSFPDRGNYGYTF. CDR3 coding DNA: TGTGCCAGCAGTTCGTTCCCCGACAGGGGCAACTATGGCTACACCTTC.

This clonotype has only a few counts. The gene calls are TRBV6-4 and TRBJ2-2; maybe TRBD2 (5 bases). This CDR3 is 13 amino acids long. The V and J ends lost 7 bases and 3 bases respectively, with 9 bases between them. Germline assignment: CDR1 MRHNA and CDR2 SNTAGT. CDR3 sequence reads: CASKEVDTGELFF. As DNA, the CDR3 is TGTGCCAGCAAGGAGGTCGACACCGGGGAGCTGTTTTTT.

This rearrangement joins TRBV12-3 or TRBV12-4 to TRBJ1-6; 7 bases map to TRBD1. With V trimmed by 9 bases and J by 4 bases, 3 bases remained unmatched. This CDR3 contains 13 residues. The chain's CDR3 is CASTGQYNSPLHF. CDR3 nucleotide sequence: TGTGCCAGTACGGGACAGTATAATTCACCCCTCCACTTT.

The chain employs TRBV5-1 and TRBJ2-2, with TRBD2 as a possible D gene (6 bases). CDR1 is SGHRS and CDR2 is YFSETQ in the germline V gene. V was clipped by 0 bases and J by 6 bases, with 12 bases between them. This CDR3 contains 15 residues. CDR3 residues: CASSLVKGRPGELFF. The DNA for the CDR3 is TGCGCCAGCAGCTTGGTCAAGGGGAGGCCCGGGGAGCTGTTTTTT.

The chain links TRBV7-2 to TRBJ1-5; D ambiguous. Germline loops: CDR1 SGHTA, CDR2 FQGNSA. The V end was cut by 5 bases, the J end by 3 bases, with 5 bases between. The CDR3 loop spans 12 amino acids. The CDR3 DNA reads as TGTGCCAGCAGCCCGACCAATCAGCCCCAGCATTTT. This encodes CASSPTNQPQHF.

In its sample, this clonotype was seen many times. Here the CDR3 DNA reads TGCGCCAGCAGCCATGTTCTAGCTTCGACCGGGGAGCTGTTTTTT. Translating it yields CASSHVLASTGELFF. The chain has TRBV4-3 and TRBJ2-2; perhaps TRBD2 as D (5 bases). Germline V CDR1 and CDR2: LGHNA, YSLEER. V lost 3 bases and J lost 5, with 13 bases in between. The CDR3 is 15 amino acids.

As concerns this clonotype: One end of the junction varies from germline; a read error may be responsible. The chain joins TRBV7-8 to TRBJ2-3; 7 bases fit TRBD1. This CDR3 spans 18 amino acids. Germline V gives CDR1 SGHVS, CDR2 FQNEAQ. The CDR3 loop is CASSSPLTGLRYPDTQYF. CDR3 nucleotide sequence: TGTGCCAGCAGCTCCCCTTTGACAGGGCTCCGGTATCCAGATACACAGTATTTT. Full variable domain (missing parts from reference TRBV7-8 and TRBJ2-3): GAGVSQSPRYKVAKRGQDVALRCDPISGHVSLFWYQQALGQGPEFLTYFQNEAQLDKSGLPSDRFFAERPEGSVSTLKIQRTQQEDSAVYLCASSSPLTGLRYPDTQYFGPGTRLTVL.

This clonotype was counted ten times or more. The CDR3 nucleotides read TGTGCCAGCAGCGTTAATAGCAGGAACACCGGGGAGCTGTTTTTT. It is translated as CASSVNSRNTGELFF. The rearrangement links TRBV9 to TRBJ2-2; D is uncertain. This CDR3 comprises 15 residues. In germline, CDR1 is SGDLS, CDR2 YYNGEE. Trimming stripped 2 bases from V and 1 base from J, with 9 bases between.

In this sample, this clonotype turned up many times. The chain couples TRBV7-2 to TRBJ1-2; 8 nucleotides align to TRBD1. V lost 3 bases to trimming and J lost 8 bases; unmatched junction nucleotides: 5. The CDR3 extends over 13 amino acids. Germline-derived CDR1 and CDR2 are SGHTA and FQGNSA. The CDR3: CASSLTGVEGYTF. The CDR3, as DNA: TGTGCCAGCAGCTTGACAGGGGTTGAGGGCTACACCTTC.

This clonotype showed up many times. The chain joins TRBV27 to TRBJ2-3; no firm D call. The germline V gene has CDR1 MNHEY and CDR2 SMNVEV (reference sequence). This CDR3 has 14 residues. The germline V and J ends were trimmed by 6 bases and 2 bases, with 12 bases remaining between them. The CDR3 DNA reads as TGTGCCAGCAGAATGGCGCGGCACACAGATACGCAGTATTTT. This translates into CASRMARHTDTQYF.

This clonotype was observed a few times. The chain employs TRBV10-3 and TRBJ2-2; the D gene is possibly TRBD2 (5 bases). This CDR3 comprises 16 residues. Germline lookup yields CDR1 ENHRY and CDR2 SYGVKD. Trimming removed 5 bases from V and 1 base from J, with 14 bases in between. CDR3 loop: CAISSRAVGNTGELFF. The CDR3 nucleotides are TGTGCCATCAGTTCGAGGGCGGTAGGGAACACCGGGGAGCTGTTTTTT.

This clonotype showed up just a few times. This chain links TRBV19 with TRBJ1-1; D perhaps matches TRBD1 (5 bases). The V and J ends lost 3 bases and 2 bases respectively, with 16 bases between them. This CDR3 is 16 amino acids long. Germline CDR1 reads LNHDA; CDR2 reads SQIVND (reference sequence). The DNA for the CDR3 is TGTGCCAGTAGTATTGAGGGGAGGCCCCCAAACACTGAAGCTTTCTTT. This gives the protein CASSIEGRPPNTEAFF.